This T cell receptor beta chain was identified during a study of blood T cell repertoires in COVID-19. Study background: The samples span acute and convalescent COVID-19 from the United States, Italy and Spain. Sample material is recorded as cDNA or gDNA derived from T cells, B-cell-depleted T cells, or PBMCs.

V was clipped by 1 base and J by 5 bases; unmatched bases: 13. Germline V lookup: CDR1 SGHTA, CDR2 FQGNSA. The CDR3 length is 17 residues. As handled by the study authors: Estimates of nucleated cell counts were drawn from the amplification of reference gene primers. Clones were read by immunoSEQ multiplex PCR, and TCRdb kept only the in-frame ones, dropping some. The V and J calls and clone size were taken over from that table, and D and trimming were inferred from the DNA. The data hold some 200,000 clones, with approximately 81% observed a single time. Sequencing input: peripheral blood. The chain carries TRBV7-2 and TRBJ1-1; 7 nucleotides agree with TRBD1. The TCR was taken from a woman older than 75 with active or convalescent COVID-19. The CDR3 DNA follows: TGTGCCAGCAGCTTAGGAGAACAGGGGCGCGGGGTTACTGAAGCTTTCTTT. Translating gives CASSLGEQGRGVTEAFF.